The clone carrying this TCR beta chain was seen a few times. The sample originates from a study of early T cells in non-severe SARS-CoV-2 infection. TCRdb fed the 5' RACE reads into MiXCR, producing one record per CDR3 protein. The sample includes 30,000 to 40,000 distinct CDR3 sequences, roughly 4% of them seen just once. Germline-derived CDR1 and CDR2 are SGHVS and FQNEAQ. Germline trimming cut 4 bases from V and 6 bases from J; bases unmatched to any gene: 8. The CDR3 loop spans 16 amino acids. The V call is TRBV7-8, the J call TRBJ2-2, with 10 bases lining up with TRBD1. Sequenced: whole blood. The TCR originated in an adult who was a healthcare worker with PCR-confirmed SARS-CoV-2 infection or an uninfected control (not recorded which). CDR3 coding DNA: TGTGCCAGCAGCTCGTCTCCGGGACAGGGGCCCGGGGAGCTGTTTTTT. Its protein is CASSSSPGQGPGELFF. Using reference TRBV7-8 and TRBJ2-2 for the parts outside the CDR3, the full variable domain is GAGVSQSPRYKVAKRGQDVALRCDPISGHVSLFWYQQALGQGPEFLTYFQNEAQLDKSGLPSDRFFAERPEGSVSTLKIQRTQQEDSAVYLCASSSSPGQGPGELFFGEGSRLTVL.